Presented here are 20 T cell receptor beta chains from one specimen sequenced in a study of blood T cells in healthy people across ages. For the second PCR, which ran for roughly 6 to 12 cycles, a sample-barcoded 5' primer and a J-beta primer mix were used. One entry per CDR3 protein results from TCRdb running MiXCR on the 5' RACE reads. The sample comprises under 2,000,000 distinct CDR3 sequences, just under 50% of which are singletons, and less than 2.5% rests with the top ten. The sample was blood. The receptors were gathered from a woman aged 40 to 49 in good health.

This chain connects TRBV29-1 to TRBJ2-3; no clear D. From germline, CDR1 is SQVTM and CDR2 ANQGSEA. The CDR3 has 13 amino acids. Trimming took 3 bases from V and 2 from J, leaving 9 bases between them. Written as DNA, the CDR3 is TGCAGCGTTGATGGAGATATCACAGATACGCAGTATTTT. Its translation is CSVDGDITDTQYF.

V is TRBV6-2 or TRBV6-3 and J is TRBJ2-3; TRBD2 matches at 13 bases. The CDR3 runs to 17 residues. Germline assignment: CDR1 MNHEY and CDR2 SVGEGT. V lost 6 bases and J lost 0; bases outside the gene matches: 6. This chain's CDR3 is CASRPWGLAGSTDTQYF. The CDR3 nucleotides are TGTGCCAGCAGGCCCTGGGGACTAGCGGGGAGCACAGATACGCAGTATTTT.

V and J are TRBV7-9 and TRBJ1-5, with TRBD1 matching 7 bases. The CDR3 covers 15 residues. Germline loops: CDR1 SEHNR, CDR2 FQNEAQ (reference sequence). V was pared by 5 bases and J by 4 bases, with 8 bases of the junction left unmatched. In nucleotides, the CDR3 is TGTGCCAGCAGCCCCCCGGGGACAGAAAATCAGCCCCAGCATTTT. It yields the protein CASSPPGTENQPQHF.

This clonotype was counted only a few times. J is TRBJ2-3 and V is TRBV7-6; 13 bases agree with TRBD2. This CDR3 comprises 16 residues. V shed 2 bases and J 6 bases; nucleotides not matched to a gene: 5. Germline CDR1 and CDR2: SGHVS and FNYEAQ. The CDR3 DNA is TGTGCCAGCAGCTTAACTAGCGGGGGGGCGAGGGATACGCAGTATTTT. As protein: CASSLTSGGARDTQYF. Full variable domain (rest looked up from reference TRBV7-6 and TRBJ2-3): GAGVSQSPRYKVTKRGQDVALRCDPISGHVSLYWYRQALGQGPEFLTYFNYEAQQDKSGLPNDRFSAERPEGSISTLTIQRTEQRDSAMYRCASSLTSGGARDTQYFGPGTRLTVL.

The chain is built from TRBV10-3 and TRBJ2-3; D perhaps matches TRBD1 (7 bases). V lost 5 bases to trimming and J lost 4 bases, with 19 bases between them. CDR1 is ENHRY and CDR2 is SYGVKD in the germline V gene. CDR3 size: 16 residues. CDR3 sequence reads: CAISSKLAGGSDTQYF. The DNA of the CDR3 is TGTGCCATCAGTTCCAAACTGGCAGGGGGGTCAGATACGCAGTATTTT.

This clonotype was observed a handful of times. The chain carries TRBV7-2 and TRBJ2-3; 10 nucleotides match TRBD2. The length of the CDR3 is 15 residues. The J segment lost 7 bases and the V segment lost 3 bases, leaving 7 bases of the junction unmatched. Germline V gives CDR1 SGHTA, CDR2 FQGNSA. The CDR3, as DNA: TGTGCCAGCAGCTTCCTAGCGGGGGCGGATTATACGCAGTATTTT. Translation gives CASSFLAGADYTQYF. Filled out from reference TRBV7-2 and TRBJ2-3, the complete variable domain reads GAGVSQSPSNKVTEKGKDVELRCDPISGHTALYWYRQSLGQGLEFLIYFQGNSAPDKSGLPSDRFSAERTGGSVSTLTIQRTQQEDSAVYLCASSFLAGADYTQYFGPGTRLTVL.

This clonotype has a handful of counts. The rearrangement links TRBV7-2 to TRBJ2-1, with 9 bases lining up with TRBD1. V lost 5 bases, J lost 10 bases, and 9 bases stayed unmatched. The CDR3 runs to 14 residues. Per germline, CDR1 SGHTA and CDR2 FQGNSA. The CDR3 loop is CASSTDRGRFEQFF. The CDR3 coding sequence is TGTGCCAGCAGCACGGACAGGGGCCGGTTCGAGCAGTTCTTC.

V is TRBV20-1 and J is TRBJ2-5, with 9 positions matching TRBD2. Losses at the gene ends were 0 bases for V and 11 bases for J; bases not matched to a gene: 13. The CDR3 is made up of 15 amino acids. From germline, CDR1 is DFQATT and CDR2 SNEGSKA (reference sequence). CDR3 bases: TGCAGTGCTAGAGATATAGCGGGGGACCCCTGGGAGCAGTACTTC. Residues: CSARDIAGDPWEQYF.

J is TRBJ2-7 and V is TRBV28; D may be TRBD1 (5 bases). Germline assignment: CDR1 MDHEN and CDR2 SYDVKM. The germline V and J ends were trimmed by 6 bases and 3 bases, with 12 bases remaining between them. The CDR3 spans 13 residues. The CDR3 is CASRQDRDYEQYF. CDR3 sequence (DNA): TGTGCCAGCAGACAAGACAGAGACTACGAGCAGTACTTC.

For the CDR3, the DNA is TGCGCCAGCAGCCAAGGGGGACTAGTCTCCGATACGCAGTATTTT. Translation gives CASSQGGLVSDTQYF. The chain couples TRBV4-3 to TRBJ2-3; 8 bases line up with TRBD2. Per the germline V gene, CDR1 is LGHNA and CDR2 is YSLEER. V trimming: 1 base; J trimming: 6 bases; junction bases outside the gene matches: 6. This CDR3 region has 15 residues.

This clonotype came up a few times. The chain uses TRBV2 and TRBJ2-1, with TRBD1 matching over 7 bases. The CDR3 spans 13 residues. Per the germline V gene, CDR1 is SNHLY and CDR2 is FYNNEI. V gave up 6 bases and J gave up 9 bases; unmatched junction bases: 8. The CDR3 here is CASSKTGPIEQFF. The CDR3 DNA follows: TGTGCCAGCAGCAAGACAGGGCCAATTGAGCAGTTCTTC.

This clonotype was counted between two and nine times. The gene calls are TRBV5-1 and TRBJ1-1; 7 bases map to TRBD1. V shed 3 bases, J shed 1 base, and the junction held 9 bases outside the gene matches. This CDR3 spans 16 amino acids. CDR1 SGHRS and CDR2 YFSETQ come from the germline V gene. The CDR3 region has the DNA TGCGCCAGCAGCTGGGGACAGCGAGGTGCGAACACTGAAGCTTTCTTT. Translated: CASSWGQRGANTEAFF.

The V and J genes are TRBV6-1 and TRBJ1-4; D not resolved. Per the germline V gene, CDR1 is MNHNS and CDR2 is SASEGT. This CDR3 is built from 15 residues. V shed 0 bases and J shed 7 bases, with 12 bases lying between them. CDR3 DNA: TGTGCCAGCAGTGAAGCCGAGCGACCGTCTGAAAAACTGTTTTTT. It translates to CASSEAERPSEKLFF.

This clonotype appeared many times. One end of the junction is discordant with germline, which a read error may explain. CDR3 nucleotides: TGCGCCAGCAGCGGGCCAGAGACCCAGTACTTC. This encodes CASSGPETQYF. The chain recombines TRBV7-2 with TRBJ2-5; D perhaps matches TRBD2 (6 bases). This CDR3 contains 11 residues. The germline CDR1 and CDR2 sequences are SGHTA and FQGNSA.

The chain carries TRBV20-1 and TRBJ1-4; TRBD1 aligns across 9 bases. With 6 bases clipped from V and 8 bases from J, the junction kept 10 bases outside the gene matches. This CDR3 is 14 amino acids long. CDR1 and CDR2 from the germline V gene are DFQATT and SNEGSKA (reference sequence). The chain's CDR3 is CSAHPGQGGEKLFF. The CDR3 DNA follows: TGCAGTGCCCACCCGGGACAGGGAGGGGAAAAACTGTTTTTT.

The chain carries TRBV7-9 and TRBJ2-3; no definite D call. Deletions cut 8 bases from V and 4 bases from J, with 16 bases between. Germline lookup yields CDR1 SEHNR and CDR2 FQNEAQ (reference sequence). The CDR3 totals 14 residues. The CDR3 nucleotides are TGTGCCAGCCCGGATGGCCTTGACGCAGATACGCAGTATTTT. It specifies CASPDGLDADTQYF. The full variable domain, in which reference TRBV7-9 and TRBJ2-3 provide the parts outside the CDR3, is DTGVSQNPRHKITKRGQNVTFRCDPISEHNRLYWYRQTLGQGPEFLTYFQNEAQLEKSRLLSDRFSAERPKGSFSTLEIQRTEQGDSAMYLCASPDGLDADTQYFGPGTRLTVL.

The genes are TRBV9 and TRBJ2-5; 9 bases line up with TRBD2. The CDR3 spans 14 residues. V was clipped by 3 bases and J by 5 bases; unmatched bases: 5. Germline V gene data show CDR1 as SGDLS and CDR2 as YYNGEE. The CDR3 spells CASSGRGGLETQYF. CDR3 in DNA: TGTGCCAGCAGCGGGCGGGGGGGCCTTGAGACCCAGTACTTC.

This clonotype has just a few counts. CDR3 amino acids: CASSWGTGNSGEQYF. CDR3 bases: TGTGCCAGCAGCTGGGGGACAGGGAACTCGGGCGAGCAGTACTTC. V usage is TRBV7-2 and J usage is TRBJ2-5, with 9 nucleotides matching TRBD1. The J call is in doubt because the DNA end fits TRBJ2-7 better. Germline values: CDR1 SGHTA, CDR2 FQGNSA. The CDR3 is 15 residues long.

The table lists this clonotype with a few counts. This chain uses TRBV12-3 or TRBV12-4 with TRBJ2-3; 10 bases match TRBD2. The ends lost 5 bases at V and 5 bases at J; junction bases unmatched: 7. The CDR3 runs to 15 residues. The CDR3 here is CASSQRGGQGDTQYF. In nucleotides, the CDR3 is TGTGCCAGCAGTCAGCGGGGGGGTCAGGGAGATACGCAGTATTTT.

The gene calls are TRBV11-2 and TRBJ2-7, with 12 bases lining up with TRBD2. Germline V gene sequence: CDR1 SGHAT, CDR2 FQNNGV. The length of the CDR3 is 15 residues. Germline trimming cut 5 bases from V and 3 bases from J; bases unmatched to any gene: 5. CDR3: CASSPGTSGYYEQYF. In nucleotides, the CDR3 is TGTGCCAGCAGCCCCGGGACTAGCGGGTACTACGAGCAGTACTTC.